Listed below are T cell receptor beta chains from one sample, sequenced in a study of T cell responses to AZD1222 COVID-19 vaccine. Assay: immunoSEQ multiplex PCR; the TCRdb copy retains only in-frame clones and omits some. The table lists 110,000 or so clones, 86% of them singletons. The input for sequencing was peripheral blood, taken 28 days after the second AZD1222 dose. The receptors originated from an adult who received the AZD1222 COVID-19 vaccine. Each CDR3 is given with its conserved first and last residue. The D gene is left open where the match is weak. The size entry is marked missing in some rows and otherwise reads once, few, many or a size class.

D gene: -; clone size: -; V gene: TRBV7-3; J gene: TRBJ1-3; CDR3 DNA: TGTGCCAGCAGCTCGACTGCTACTGGAAACACCATATATTTT; CDR3 protein: CASSSTATGNTIYF
D gene: -; clone size: -; V gene: TRBV4-3; J gene: TRBJ2-1; CDR3 DNA: TGCGCCAGCAGCCAAGATTTGGGCTTCTACAATGAGCAGTTCTTC; CDR3 protein: CASSQDLGFYNEQFF
D gene: -; clone size: few; V gene: TRBV3-1/TRBV3-2; J gene: TRBJ1-4; CDR3 DNA: TGTGCCAGCAGCCAAGCAGGGGTAGATGAAAAACTGTTTTTT; CDR3 protein: CASSQAGVDEKLFF
D gene: TRBD1; clone size: once; V gene: TRBV9; J gene: TRBJ1-2; CDR3 DNA: TGTGCCAGCAGCGGGCGACAGGGTGAAGATGGCTACACCTTC; CDR3 protein: CASSGRQGEDGYTF
D gene: -; clone size: -; V gene: TRBV14; J gene: TRBJ2-7; CDR3 DNA: TGTGCCAGCAGCCAAGCTAATCGGTACTTC; CDR3 protein: CASSQANRYF
D gene: -; clone size: -; V gene: TRBV10-3; J gene: TRBJ2-1; CDR3 DNA: TGTGCCATCAAGGACTTCCAGAACAACAATGAGCAGTTCTTC; CDR3 protein: CAIKDFQNNNEQFF
D gene: -; clone size: -; V gene: TRBV9; J gene: TRBJ1-3; CDR3 DNA: TGTGCCAGCAGCGGCGGGGGGCTGAGCTCTGGAAACACCATATATTTT; CDR3 protein: CASSGGGLSSGNTIYF
D gene: -; clone size: few; V gene: TRBV28; J gene: TRBJ2-3; CDR3 DNA: TGTGCCAGCAGTCCCTTCACAGATACGCAGTATTTT; CDR3 protein: CASSPFTDTQYF
D gene: -; clone size: -; V gene: TRBV19; J gene: TRBJ1-2; CDR3 DNA: TGTGCCAGTAGTATAGGGAAGTATGGCTACACCTTC; CDR3 protein: CASSIGKYGYTF
D gene: -; clone size: -; V gene: TRBV11-2; J gene: TRBJ2-7; CDR3 DNA: TGTGCCAGCAGCTTGCCCGGGACAAATCATCATTCCTACGAGCAGTACTTC; CDR3 protein: CASSLPGTNHHSYEQYF
D gene: TRBD2; clone size: -; V gene: TRBV9; J gene: TRBJ2-5; CDR3 DNA: TGTGCCAGCAGCCGGGGACTAGCGGGATCCTTAGAGACCCAGTACTTC; CDR3 protein: CASSRGLAGSLETQYF
D gene: -; clone size: -; V gene: TRBV5-6; J gene: TRBJ2-5; CDR3 DNA: TGTGCCAGCAGCTATGGACAGCTCCAAGAGACCCAGTACTTC; CDR3 protein: CASSYGQLQETQYF
D gene: TRBD2; clone size: -; V gene: TRBV5-4; J gene: TRBJ2-1; CDR3 DNA: TGTGCCAGCAGCTTGAGGATAGCGGGGGATTCGGATGAGCAGTTCTTC; CDR3 protein: CASSLRIAGDSDEQFF
D gene: -; clone size: -; V gene: TRBV11-2; J gene: TRBJ2-7; CDR3 DNA: TGTGCCAGCAGCTTGGCGTTTGGCGAGCAGTACTTC; CDR3 protein: CASSLAFGEQYF
D gene: -; clone size: -; V gene: TRBV12-3/TRBV12-4; J gene: TRBJ1-1; CDR3 DNA: TGTGCCAGCAGTCAAAATATGGGCACTGAAGCTTTCTTT; CDR3 protein: CASSQNMGTEAFF
D gene: -; clone size: -; V gene: TRBV12-3/TRBV12-4; J gene: TRBJ2-5; CDR3 DNA: TGTGCCAGCAGCCGAGGGAAAGAGACCCAGTACTTC; CDR3 protein: CASSRGKETQYF
D gene: TRBD1; clone size: few; V gene: TRBV5-8; J gene: TRBJ1-6; CDR3 DNA: TGTGCCAGCAGCCCGGACAGGATTAATTCACCCCTCCACTTT; CDR3 protein: CASSPDRINSPLHF
D gene: -; clone size: -; V gene: TRBV2; J gene: TRBJ2-5; CDR3 DNA: TGTGCCAGCAACGGGCAGGGCTACCAAGAGACCCAGTACTTC; CDR3 protein: CASNGQGYQETQYF
D gene: -; clone size: -; V gene: TRBV30; J gene: TRBJ2-3; CDR3 DNA: TGTGCCTGGACCGGGAGCACAGATACGCAGTATTTT; CDR3 protein: CAWTGSTDTQYF
D gene: -; clone size: -; V gene: TRBV3-1/TRBV3-2; J gene: TRBJ1-2; CDR3 DNA: TGTGCCAGCAGCCGCGTAGCTAACTATGGCTACACCTTC; CDR3 protein: CASSRVANYGYTF
D gene: TRBD1; clone size: -; V gene: TRBV7-9; J gene: TRBJ2-7; CDR3 DNA: TGTGCCAGCAGCCCAGGGGGCACCGTCTCCTACGAGCAGTACTTC; CDR3 protein: CASSPGGTVSYEQYF
D gene: -; clone size: once; V gene: TRBV27; J gene: TRBJ1-3; CDR3 DNA: TGTGCCAGCGCCCAGGGGTGGGACTCGAGCTCTGGAAACACCATATATTTT; CDR3 protein: CASAQGWDSSSGNTIYF
D gene: TRBD2; clone size: -; V gene: TRBV5-1; J gene: TRBJ2-1; CDR3 DNA: TGCGCCAGCTTAATAGCGGGAGGATCCTACAATGAGCAGTTCTTC; CDR3 protein: CASLIAGGSYNEQFF
D gene: -; clone size: -; V gene: TRBV7-3; J gene: TRBJ1-5; CDR3 DNA: TGTGCCAGCAGCGACCCAAAATTTCAGGGGCTAGGAGGTAGCAATCAGCCCCAGCATTTT; CDR3 protein: CASSDPKFQGLGGSNQPQHF
D gene: -; clone size: -; V gene: TRBV6-6; J gene: TRBJ1-1; CDR3 DNA: TGTGCCAGCAGCCCTATCACACGAGAAAACACTGAAGCTTTCTTT; CDR3 protein: CASSPITRENTEAFF
D gene: -; clone size: few; V gene: TRBV5-1; J gene: TRBJ1-5; CDR3 DNA: TGCGCCAGCAGCTTGACAGGGATCGATCAGCCCCAGCATTTT; CDR3 protein: CASSLTGIDQPQHF
D gene: TRBD1; clone size: -; V gene: TRBV2; J gene: TRBJ1-5; CDR3 DNA: TGTGCCAGCAGGCCACAGGGGGGGTCTGGGCAGCCCCAGCATTTT; CDR3 protein: CASRPQGGSGQPQHF
D gene: -; clone size: -; V gene: TRBV11-1; J gene: TRBJ1-4; CDR3 DNA: TGTGCCAGCAGCTTATCGTCAGATCTTAATGAAAAACTGTTTTTT; CDR3 protein: CASSLSSDLNEKLFF
D gene: -; clone size: -; V gene: TRBV5-5; J gene: TRBJ2-7; CDR3 DNA: TGTGCCAGCAGCTTCGAGGGTGACGAGCAGTACTTC; CDR3 protein: CASSFEGDEQYF
D gene: -; clone size: once; V gene: TRBV15; J gene: TRBJ1-2; CDR3 DNA: TGTGCCACCACCCCAGATGCAGGGATCGCCGGCTACACCTTC; CDR3 protein: CATTPDAGIAGYTF
D gene: -; clone size: once; V gene: TRBV18; J gene: TRBJ1-5; CDR3 DNA: TGTGCCAGCTCACCAGTACGGGACAATAGCAATCAGCCCCAGCATTTT; CDR3 protein: CASSPVRDNSNQPQHF
D gene: -; clone size: -; V gene: TRBV7-2; J gene: TRBJ2-7; CDR3 DNA: TGTGCCAGCAGCTACGGACAAGGTCCCTACGAGCAGTACTTC; CDR3 protein: CASSYGQGPYEQYF
D gene: -; clone size: once; V gene: TRBV2; J gene: TRBJ2-2; CDR3 DNA: TGTGCCACAGGACACTTCGTGAACACCGGGGAGCTGTTTTTT; CDR3 protein: CATGHFVNTGELFF
D gene: TRBD1; clone size: -; V gene: TRBV10-3; J gene: TRBJ1-2; CDR3 DNA: TGTGCCATCAATGAGGGACAGGGGACCAACTATGGCTACACCTTC; CDR3 protein: CAINEGQGTNYGYTF
D gene: -; clone size: -; V gene: TRBV4-3; J gene: TRBJ1-1; CDR3 DNA: TGCGCCAGCAGCCAACTCACCGGCGGCAGGGGCCGTATGAACACTGAAGCTTTCTTT; CDR3 protein: CASSQLTGGRGRMNTEAFF
D gene: -; clone size: -; V gene: TRBV11-1; J gene: TRBJ2-7; CDR3 DNA: TGTGCCACCTCGGGACAACTCTCCTACGAGCAGTACTTC; CDR3 protein: CATSGQLSYEQYF
D gene: -; clone size: -; V gene: TRBV7-2; J gene: TRBJ2-3; CDR3 DNA: TGTGCCAGCAGCCTTAGTACAGATACGCAGTATTTT; CDR3 protein: CASSLSTDTQYF
D gene: -; clone size: -; V gene: TRBV18; J gene: TRBJ2-7; CDR3 DNA: TGTGCCAGCTCACCTTCGACTAGTTGGCTCTCCGAGCAGTACTTC; CDR3 protein: CASSPSTSWLSEQYF
D gene: -; clone size: -; V gene: TRBV6-6; J gene: TRBJ1-2; CDR3 DNA: TGTGCCAGCGGCGGGGCAGGAAGGGCCTATGGCTACACCTTC; CDR3 protein: CASGGAGRAYGYTF
D gene: TRBD1; clone size: -; V gene: TRBV2; J gene: TRBJ2-7; CDR3 DNA: TGTGCCAGCAGTGCGGACAGGGAAGTAGGCGAGCAGTACTTC; CDR3 protein: CASSADREVGEQYF
D gene: -; clone size: once; V gene: TRBV2; J gene: TRBJ1-5; CDR3 DNA: TGTGCCAGCGGTACTAGCAATCAGCCCCAGCATTTT; CDR3 protein: CASGTSNQPQHF
D gene: -; clone size: -; V gene: TRBV19; J gene: TRBJ1-2; CDR3 DNA: TGTGCCAGTAGTATCGGGACGGGGGGCTACACCTTC; CDR3 protein: CASSIGTGGYTF
D gene: -; clone size: -; V gene: TRBV3-1/TRBV3-2; J gene: TRBJ1-2; CDR3 DNA: TGTGCCAGCAGCCAAGTCCGGAACTATGGCTACACCTTC; CDR3 protein: CASSQVRNYGYTF
D gene: TRBD1; clone size: -; V gene: TRBV19; J gene: TRBJ1-5; CDR3 DNA: TGTGCCAGTAGTCTGACAGGGGGCGTCGGTCAGCCCCAGCATTTT; CDR3 protein: CASSLTGGVGQPQHF
D gene: TRBD2; clone size: -; V gene: TRBV4-1; J gene: TRBJ2-3; CDR3 DNA: TGCGCCAGCAGCCAAATAGCGGGGGAGGGAGATACGCAGTATTTT; CDR3 protein: CASSQIAGEGDTQYF
D gene: -; clone size: -; V gene: TRBV7-2; J gene: TRBJ2-5; CDR3 DNA: TGTGCCAGCAGCTATGGATGGCGAGAGACCCAGTACTTC; CDR3 protein: CASSYGWRETQYF